The count of the clone carrying this T cell receptor (beta chain) is one. Antigen: not known. Using immunoSEQ multiplex PCR, the repertoire was profiled, and TCRdb retains in-frame clones only, with some absent. The table records 99,000 or so clones, about 85% of them present only once. Trimming shortened V by 5 bases and J by 6 bases, and 14 bases separated the two germline ends. Germline values: CDR1 SGHDT, CDR2 YYEEEE. This CDR3 contains 13 residues. The sample is drawn from a study of cytomegalovirus exposure and HLA in healthy donors. Study-level information: The same platform was used for the 130 or so validation repertoires as for the 666 first-cohort repertoires, as reported in a later analysis.

Study observations and caveats: Rarity held for most TCR sequences, but there were some public TCRs that occurred in many donors. Researchers counted 180 or so TCR beta chains as cytomegalovirus-associated. The classifier reportedly diagnosed cytomegalovirus status with high specificity and sensitivity.

The sequencing sample was made of PBMCs. The clonotype originates from a woman in her late teens or twenties in good health and CMV-seropositive. The rearrangement links TRBV5-6 to TRBJ1-1; D unclear. The CDR3 DNA is TGTGCCAGCAGTTTGACCCGAGGGCCTGAAGCTTTCTTT. Its translation is CASSLTRGPEAFF.